This T cell receptor beta chain came from a study of blood T cell repertoires in COVID-19 (TCRdb year 2020). With respect to the entire study: The collaborator samples originated in the United States, Italy and Spain and spanned the acute and convalescent phases of COVID-19. The material from the prospective study consisted of cDNA or gDNA derived from T cells, B-cell-depleted T cells, or PBMCs. The dataset comprised deeply sampled blood TCRbeta repertoires from subjects exposed to, actively infected with, or recovered from COVID-19. A freely available public database, intended as a resource for researchers studying the immune response to SARS-CoV-2, is where the repertoires were released. Samples were obtained from the ongoing ImmuneRACE study (first 160 participants) and from about 1,300 subjects provided by 6 global collaborators. Nearly every sample came with metadata listing a de-identified subject ID, COVID-19 status, age in years and sex. Where available, HLA class I and class II types were obtained from metadata supplied by the sample provider rather than from assay-based typing.

TCRbeta CDR3 regions were amplified from genomic DNA by means of the immunoSEQ Assay, a bias-controlled multiplex PCR. Regarding the original processing steps: Within the assay, amplification of reference gene primers was used to estimate how many nucleated cells each sample contained. To quantify the absolute abundance of each unique TCRbeta CDR3 rearrangement, sequence reads were collapsed and filtered. For each sample, productive Simpson clonality was calculated as the square root of Simpson's diversity index over productive rearrangements. TCRdb mirrors the immuneACCESS table, restricted to in-frame sequences. Some clones are absent from its copies; in checked studies, under half trace to an unresolved V gene, and the reason for the others is unknown. V, J and clone size reflect that table, while D and trimming were determined from the DNA. Counted in this sample were about 230,000 clones; around 86% of them appeared once. Approximately 10% of the sample goes to the ten largest clones.

To note about this clone: Its antigen is still unknown. No base qualities exist here, and no much larger clone lies one base off it.

Study-wide findings and limitations: Clinical and demographic metadata were provided uncurated, with the amount varying by source and participant.

One collaborating source in Seattle enrolled patients while the patients were actively infected and followed the patients over time throughout the course of disease. Each collaborating institution followed its own protocols to collect whole blood in K2EDTA tubes. For TCRbeta analysis, collaborators shipped samples in one of three forms: frozen whole blood, isolated PBMCs, or DNA extracted from either of those sample types. The source material was peripheral blood. The receptor's source is a man in his forties or fifties with COVID-19, enrolled during active disease.

For the CDR3, the sequence is CASSMGDRVVNEQYF. The DNA reads as follows: TGTGCCAGTAGTATGGGGGACAGGGTTGTAAACGAGCAGTACTTC. The chain is made from TRBV19 and TRBJ2-7, with 9 central nucleotides matching TRBD1. CDR1 LNHDA and CDR2 SQIVND were looked up in the germline V gene (reference sequence). Including cysteine and phenylalanine, the CDR3 has 15 amino acids. The kept DNA is CDR3 alone, 45 bases in frame from the first base. Unmatched junction bases come to 8, with V trimmed by 3 bases and J by 5 bases.